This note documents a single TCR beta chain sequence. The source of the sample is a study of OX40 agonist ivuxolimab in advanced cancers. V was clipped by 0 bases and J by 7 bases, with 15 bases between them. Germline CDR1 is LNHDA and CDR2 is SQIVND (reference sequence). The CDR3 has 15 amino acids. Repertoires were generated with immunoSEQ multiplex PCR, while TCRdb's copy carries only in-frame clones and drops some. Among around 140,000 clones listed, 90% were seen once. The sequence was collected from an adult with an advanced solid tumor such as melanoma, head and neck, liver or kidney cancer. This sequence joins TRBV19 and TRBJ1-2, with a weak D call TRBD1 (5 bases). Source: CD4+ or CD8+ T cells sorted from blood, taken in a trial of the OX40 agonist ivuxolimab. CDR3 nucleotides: TGTGCCAGTAGTATAGAAGCTAGGCCAGGGAGTGGCTACACCTTC. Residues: CASSIEARPGSGYTF.